The T cell receptor (beta chain) described here comes from a study of blood T cells in healthy people across ages. Study outcomes and limitations: Among long-lived donors, naive CD4+ cells were more numerous and diversity higher than in aged donors.

This CDR3 comprises 12 residues. CDR1 and CDR2 (germline): GTSNPN, SVGIG (reference sequence). The V and J ends lost 2 bases and 4 bases respectively, with 9 bases between them. Alongside a J-beta primer mix, a sample-barcoded 5' primer served in a second PCR lasting about 7 to 11 cycles. A template-switch adaptor containing 12 random nucleotides labeled each cDNA molecule. TCRdb used MiXCR to reprocess the 5' RACE reads, holding one entry per CDR3 protein. The sample has fewer than 900,000 distinct CDR3 sequences, about 36% seen once. A word on this clonotype: The antigen is not known.

Every donor provided approximately 9.2 milliliters of peripheral blood. A minimum of 6.5 million PBMCs was isolated per sample. The receptor's source is a man in his late teens or twenties in good health. The chain links TRBV30 to TRBJ2-7, with D perhaps matching TRBD2 (6 bases). The sequenced sample was blood. The CDR3 protein is CAWSTRGYEQYF. The CDR3 region has the DNA TGTGCCTGGAGTACACGGGGGTACGAGCAGTACTTC.